This TCR beta chain was recorded in a study of early T cells in non-severe SARS-CoV-2 infection. About the research overall: Bulk RNA from unsorted whole blood was sequenced; chains were unpaired.

Researchers tagged individual cDNA molecules with unique molecular identifiers. TCRdb called the 5' RACE reads again in MiXCR, with one record for every CDR3 protein. The top ten clones hold roughly 4.2% of a sample with approximately 65,000 distinct CDR3 sequences, around 13% of them seen once. V lost 5 bases to trimming and J lost 9 bases, with 14 bases between them. The CDR3 sequence is 13 residues long. Germline CDR1 PRHDT, CDR2 FYEKMQ (reference sequence). This clonotype was seen more than once but under ten times. What was sequenced was whole blood. The chain combines TRBV13 with TRBJ2-1; TRBD2 might be the D (6 bases). This clonotype was obtained from an adult who was a healthcare worker with PCR-confirmed SARS-CoV-2 infection or an uninfected control (not recorded which). In DNA form, the CDR3 reads TGTGCCAGCAGCCCCCAGGGTAGCGGTGAGCAGTTCTTC. This codes for CASSPQGSGEQFF.